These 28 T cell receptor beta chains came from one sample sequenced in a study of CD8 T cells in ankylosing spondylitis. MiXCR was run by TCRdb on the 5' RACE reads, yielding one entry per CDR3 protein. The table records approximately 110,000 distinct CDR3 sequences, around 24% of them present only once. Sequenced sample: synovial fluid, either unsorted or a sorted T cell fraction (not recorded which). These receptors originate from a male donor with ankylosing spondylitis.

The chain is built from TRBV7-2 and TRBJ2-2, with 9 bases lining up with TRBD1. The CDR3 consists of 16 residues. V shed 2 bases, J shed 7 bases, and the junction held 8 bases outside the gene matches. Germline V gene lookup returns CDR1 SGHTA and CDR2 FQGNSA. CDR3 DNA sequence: TGTGCCAGCAGCTTATTCACAGGGGGCGCGGGCGGGGAGCTGTTTTTT. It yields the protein CASSLFTGGAGGELFF.

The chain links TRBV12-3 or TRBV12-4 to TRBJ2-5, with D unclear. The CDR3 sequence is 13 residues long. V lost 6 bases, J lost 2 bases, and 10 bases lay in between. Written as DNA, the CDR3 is TGTGCCAGCAGCGGATACTCGCAAGAGACCCAGTACTTC. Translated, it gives CASSGYSQETQYF.

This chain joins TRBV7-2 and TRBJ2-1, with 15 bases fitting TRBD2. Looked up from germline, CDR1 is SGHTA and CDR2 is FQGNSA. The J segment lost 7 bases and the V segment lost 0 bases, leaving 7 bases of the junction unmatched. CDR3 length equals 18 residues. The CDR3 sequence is CASSLAPGTSGRRNEQFF. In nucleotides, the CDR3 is TGTGCCAGCAGCTTAGCCCCCGGGACTAGCGGGAGGAGAAATGAGCAGTTCTTC.

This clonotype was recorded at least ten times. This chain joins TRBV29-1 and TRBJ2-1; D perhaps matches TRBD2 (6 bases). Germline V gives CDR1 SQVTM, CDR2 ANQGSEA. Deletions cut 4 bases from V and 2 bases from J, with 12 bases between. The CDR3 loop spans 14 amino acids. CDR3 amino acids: CSVAFQRAYNEQFF. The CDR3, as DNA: TGCAGCGTTGCTTTCCAGCGGGCCTACAATGAGCAGTTCTTC.

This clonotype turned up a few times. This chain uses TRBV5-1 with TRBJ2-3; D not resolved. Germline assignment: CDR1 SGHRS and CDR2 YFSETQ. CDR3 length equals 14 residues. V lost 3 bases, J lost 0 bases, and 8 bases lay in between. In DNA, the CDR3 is TGCGCCAGCAGCTGGACCGGAAGCACAGATACGCAGTATTTT. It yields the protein CASSWTGSTDTQYF.

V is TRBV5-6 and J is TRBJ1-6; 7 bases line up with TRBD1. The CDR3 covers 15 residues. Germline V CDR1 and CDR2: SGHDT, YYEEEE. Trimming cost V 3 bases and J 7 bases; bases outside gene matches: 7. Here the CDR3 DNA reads TGTGCCAGCAGCTCAGACAGGGCTAAGAATTCACCCCTCCACTTT. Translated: CASSSDRAKNSPLHF.

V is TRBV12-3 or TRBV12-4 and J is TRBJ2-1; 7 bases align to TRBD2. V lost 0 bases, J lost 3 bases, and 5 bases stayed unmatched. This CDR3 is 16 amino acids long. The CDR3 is CASSLAGGPDYNEQFF. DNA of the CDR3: TGTGCCAGCAGTTTAGCGGGAGGGCCGGACTACAATGAGCAGTTCTTC.

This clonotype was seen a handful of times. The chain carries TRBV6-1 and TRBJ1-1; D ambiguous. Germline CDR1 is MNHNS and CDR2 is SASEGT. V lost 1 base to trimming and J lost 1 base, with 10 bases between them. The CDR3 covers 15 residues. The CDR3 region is CASSEGSAGNTEAFF. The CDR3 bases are TGTGCCAGCAGTGAAGGGTCAGCAGGGAACACTGAAGCTTTCTTT.

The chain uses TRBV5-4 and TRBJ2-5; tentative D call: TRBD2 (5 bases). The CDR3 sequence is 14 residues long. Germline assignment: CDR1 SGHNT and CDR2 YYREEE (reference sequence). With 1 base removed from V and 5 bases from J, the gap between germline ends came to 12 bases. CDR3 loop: CASSLIAWPETQYF. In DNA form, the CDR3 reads TGTGCCAGCAGCTTGATAGCGTGGCCTGAGACCCAGTACTTC.

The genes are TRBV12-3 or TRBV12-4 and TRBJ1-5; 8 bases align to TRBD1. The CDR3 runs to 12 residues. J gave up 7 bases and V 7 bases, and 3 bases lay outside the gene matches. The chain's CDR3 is CASKPGGQPQHF. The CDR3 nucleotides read TGTGCCAGCAAACCAGGGGGCCAGCCCCAGCATTTT.

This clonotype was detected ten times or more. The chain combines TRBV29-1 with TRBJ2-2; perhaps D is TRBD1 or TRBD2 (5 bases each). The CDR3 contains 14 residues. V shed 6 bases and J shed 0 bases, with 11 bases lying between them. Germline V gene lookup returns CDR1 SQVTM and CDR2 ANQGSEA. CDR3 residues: CSVPGPTNTGELFF. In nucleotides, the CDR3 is TGCAGCGTGCCGGGACCCACGAACACCGGGGAGCTGTTTTTT.

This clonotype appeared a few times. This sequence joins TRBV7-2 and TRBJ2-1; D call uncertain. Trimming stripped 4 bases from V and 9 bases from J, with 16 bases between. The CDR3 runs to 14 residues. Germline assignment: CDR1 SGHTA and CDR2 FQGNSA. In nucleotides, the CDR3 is TGTGCCAGCAGCTCCCTAAGCCTAGGCGGTGAGCAGTTCTTC. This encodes CASSSLSLGGEQFF.

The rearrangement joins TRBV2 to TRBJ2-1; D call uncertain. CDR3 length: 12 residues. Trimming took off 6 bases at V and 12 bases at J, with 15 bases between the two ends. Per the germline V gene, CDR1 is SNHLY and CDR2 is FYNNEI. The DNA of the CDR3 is TGTGCCAGCAGACAGCTTTCGCTTTGGCAGTTCTTC. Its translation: CASRQLSLWQFF. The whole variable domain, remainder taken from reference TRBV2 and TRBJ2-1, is EPEVTQTPSHQVTQMGQEVILRCVPISNHLYFYWYRQILGQKVEFLVSFYNNEISEKSEIFDDQFSVERPDGSNFTLKIRSTKLEDSAMYFCASRQLSLWQFFGPGTRLTVL.

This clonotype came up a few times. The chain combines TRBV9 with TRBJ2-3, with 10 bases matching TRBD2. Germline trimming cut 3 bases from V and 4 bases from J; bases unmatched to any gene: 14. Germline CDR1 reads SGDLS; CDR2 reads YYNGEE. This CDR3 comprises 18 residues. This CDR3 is CASSGIALGLAGADTQYF. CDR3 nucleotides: TGTGCCAGCAGCGGAATAGCCCTGGGGCTAGCGGGAGCAGATACGCAGTATTTT. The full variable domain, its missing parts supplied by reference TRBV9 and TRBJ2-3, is DSGVTQTPKHLITATGQRVTLRCSPRSGDLSVYWYQQSLDQGLQFLIQYYNGEERAKGNILERFSAQQFPDLHSELNLSSLELGDSALYFCASSGIALGLAGADTQYFGPGTRLTVL.

The CDR3 nucleotides read TGTGCCAGCCGGGTCAGCGACAACACAGATACGCAGTATTTT. Residues: CASRVSDNTDTQYF. The chain carries TRBV2 and TRBJ2-3; D remains unclear. V lost 8 bases and J 2 bases, leaving 14 bases between the germline ends. Germline CDR1 and CDR2: SNHLY and FYNNEI. This CDR3 comprises 14 residues.

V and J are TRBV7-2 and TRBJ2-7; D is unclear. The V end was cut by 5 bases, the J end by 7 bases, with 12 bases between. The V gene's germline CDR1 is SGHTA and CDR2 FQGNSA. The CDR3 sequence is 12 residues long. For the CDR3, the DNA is TGTGCCAGCAGCCTGAACAACGGAGAGCAGTACTTC. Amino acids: CASSLNNGEQYF.

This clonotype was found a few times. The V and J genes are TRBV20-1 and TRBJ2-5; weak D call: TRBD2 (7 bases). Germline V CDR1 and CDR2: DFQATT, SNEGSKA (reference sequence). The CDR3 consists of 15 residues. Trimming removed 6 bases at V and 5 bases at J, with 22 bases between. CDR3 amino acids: CSAHSMGKGGETQYF. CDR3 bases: TGCAGTGCGCATTCAATGGGGAAGGGGGGGGAGACCCAGTACTTC.

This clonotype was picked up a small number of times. CDR3 bases: TGCAGTTCCGGGACTAGCGGCACAGATACGCAGTATTTT. Its protein is CSSGTSGTDTQYF. The chain links TRBV20-1 to TRBJ2-3; 10 bases are shared with TRBD2. This CDR3 comprises 13 residues. CDR1 is DFQATT, CDR2 SNEGSKA, per germline (reference sequence). V lost 8 bases to trimming and J lost 1 base; unmatched junction nucleotides: 3.

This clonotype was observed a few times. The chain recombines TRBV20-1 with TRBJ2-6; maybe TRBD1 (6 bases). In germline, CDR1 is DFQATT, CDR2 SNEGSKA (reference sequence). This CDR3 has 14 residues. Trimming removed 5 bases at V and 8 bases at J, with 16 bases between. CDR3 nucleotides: TGCAGTGCTCACCGGGACCAGGGGACCAACGTCCTGACTTTC. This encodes CSAHRDQGTNVLTF.

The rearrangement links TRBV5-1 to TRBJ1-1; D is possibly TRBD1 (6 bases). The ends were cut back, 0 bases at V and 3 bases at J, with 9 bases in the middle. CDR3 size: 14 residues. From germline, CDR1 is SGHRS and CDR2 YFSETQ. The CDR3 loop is CASSLGYRDTEAFF. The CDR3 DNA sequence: TGCGCCAGCAGCTTGGGTTACAGGGACACTGAAGCTTTCTTT.

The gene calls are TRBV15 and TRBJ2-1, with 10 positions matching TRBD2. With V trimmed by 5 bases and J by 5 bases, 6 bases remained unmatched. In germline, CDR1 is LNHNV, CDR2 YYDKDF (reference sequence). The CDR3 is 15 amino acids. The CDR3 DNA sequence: TGTGCCACCAGCCTGGGACTAGCGCTGAACAATGAGCAGTTCTTC. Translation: CATSLGLALNNEQFF.

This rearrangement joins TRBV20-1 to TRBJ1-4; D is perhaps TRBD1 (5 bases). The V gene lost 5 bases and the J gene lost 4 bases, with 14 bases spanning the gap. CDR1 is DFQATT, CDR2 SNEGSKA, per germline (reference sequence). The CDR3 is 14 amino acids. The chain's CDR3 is CSAYRWDGNEKLFF. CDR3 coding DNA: TGCAGTGCTTATCGTTGGGACGGTAATGAAAAACTGTTTTTT.

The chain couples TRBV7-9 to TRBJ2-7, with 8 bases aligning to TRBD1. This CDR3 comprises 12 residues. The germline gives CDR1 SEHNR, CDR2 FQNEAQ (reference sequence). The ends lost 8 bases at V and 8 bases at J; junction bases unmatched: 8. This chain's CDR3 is CASGGQGPQQYF. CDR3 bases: TGTGCCAGCGGCGGACAGGGCCCCCAGCAGTACTTC.

The chain's CDR3 is CSARDRVMGEQFF. The CDR3 coding sequence is TGCAGTGCTAGAGACAGGGTTATGGGTGAGCAGTTCTTC. The chain uses TRBV20-1 and TRBJ2-1; D is perhaps TRBD1 (5 bases). Germline V CDR1 and CDR2: DFQATT, SNEGSKA (reference sequence). The CDR3 spans 13 residues. V lost 0 bases and J 9 bases, leaving 12 bases between the germline ends.

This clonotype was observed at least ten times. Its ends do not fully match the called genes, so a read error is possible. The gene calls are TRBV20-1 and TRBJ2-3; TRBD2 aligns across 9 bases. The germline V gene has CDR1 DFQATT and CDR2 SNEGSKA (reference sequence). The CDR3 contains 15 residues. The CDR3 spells CSVKPGREGTNTQYF. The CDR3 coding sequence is TGCAGTGTTAAACCAGGGCGGGAGGGCACAAATACGCAGTATTTT.

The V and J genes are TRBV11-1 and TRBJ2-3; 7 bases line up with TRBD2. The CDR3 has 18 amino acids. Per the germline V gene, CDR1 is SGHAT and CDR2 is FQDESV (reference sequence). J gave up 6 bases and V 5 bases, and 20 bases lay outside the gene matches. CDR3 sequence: CASSPRPGLSSGSDTQYF. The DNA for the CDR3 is TGTGCCAGCAGCCCCCGTCCGGGCCTAAGTAGCGGGTCCGATACGCAGTATTTT.

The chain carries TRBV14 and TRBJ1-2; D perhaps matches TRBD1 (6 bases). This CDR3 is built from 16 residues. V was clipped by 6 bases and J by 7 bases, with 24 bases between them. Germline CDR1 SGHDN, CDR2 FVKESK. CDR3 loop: CASSLQTGSGTGGYTF. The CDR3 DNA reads TGTGCCAGCAGTCTACAAACAGGGTCCGGGACGGGTGGCTACACCTTC.

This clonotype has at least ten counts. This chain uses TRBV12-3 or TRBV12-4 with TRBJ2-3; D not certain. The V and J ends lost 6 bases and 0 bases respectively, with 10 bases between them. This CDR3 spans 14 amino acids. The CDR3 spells CASSFMLSTDTQYF. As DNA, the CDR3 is TGTGCCAGCAGCTTCATGCTCAGCACAGATACGCAGTATTTT.